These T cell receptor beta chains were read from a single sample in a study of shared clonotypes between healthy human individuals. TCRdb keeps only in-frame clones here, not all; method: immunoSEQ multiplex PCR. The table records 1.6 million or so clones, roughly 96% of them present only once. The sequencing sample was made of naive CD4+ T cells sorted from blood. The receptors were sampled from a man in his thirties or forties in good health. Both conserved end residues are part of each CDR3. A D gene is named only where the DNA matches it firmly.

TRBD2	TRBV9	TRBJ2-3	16	CASSVDLAGDVDTQYF	TGTGCCAGCAGCGTAGACCTAGCGGGAGATGTGGATACGCAGTATTTT
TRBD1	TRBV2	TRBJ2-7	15	CASSDLTGAVGEQYF	TGTGCCAGCAGTGATTTGACAGGGGCGGTGGGGGAGCAGTACTTC
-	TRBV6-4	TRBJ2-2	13	CASSKEAPGELFF	TGTGCCAGCAGTAAAGAGGCCCCCGGGGAGCTGTTTTTT
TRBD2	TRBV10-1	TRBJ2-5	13	CASSPGLEQTQYF	TGCGCCAGCAGTCCGGGACTAGAACAGACCCAGTACTTC
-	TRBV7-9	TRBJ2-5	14	CASSFGEKQETQYF	TGTGCCAGCAGCTTCGGGGAAAAACAAGAGACCCAGTACTTC
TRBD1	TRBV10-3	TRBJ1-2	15	CAIPSTRQGVGGYTF	TGTGCCATCCCAAGCACGCGACAGGGGGTGGGTGGCTACACCTTC
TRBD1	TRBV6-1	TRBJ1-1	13	CASRGTVNTEAFF	TGTGCCAGCAGGGGGACAGTAAACACTGAAGCTTTCTTT
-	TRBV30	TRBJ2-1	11	CAWRKSNEQFF	TGTGCCTGGAGGAAGAGTAATGAGCAGTTCTTC
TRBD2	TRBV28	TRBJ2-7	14	CASSLVSGRYEQYF	TGTGCCAGCAGTTTAGTTAGCGGGAGATACGAGCAGTACTTC
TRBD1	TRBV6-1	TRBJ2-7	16	CASSGWTRDRGYEQYF	TGTGCCAGCAGTGGTTGGACCCGGGACAGGGGCTACGAGCAGTACTTC
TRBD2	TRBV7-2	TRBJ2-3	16	CASSFEGGFSTDTQYF	TGTGCCAGCAGCTTCGAGGGAGGGTTTAGCACAGATACGCAGTATTTT